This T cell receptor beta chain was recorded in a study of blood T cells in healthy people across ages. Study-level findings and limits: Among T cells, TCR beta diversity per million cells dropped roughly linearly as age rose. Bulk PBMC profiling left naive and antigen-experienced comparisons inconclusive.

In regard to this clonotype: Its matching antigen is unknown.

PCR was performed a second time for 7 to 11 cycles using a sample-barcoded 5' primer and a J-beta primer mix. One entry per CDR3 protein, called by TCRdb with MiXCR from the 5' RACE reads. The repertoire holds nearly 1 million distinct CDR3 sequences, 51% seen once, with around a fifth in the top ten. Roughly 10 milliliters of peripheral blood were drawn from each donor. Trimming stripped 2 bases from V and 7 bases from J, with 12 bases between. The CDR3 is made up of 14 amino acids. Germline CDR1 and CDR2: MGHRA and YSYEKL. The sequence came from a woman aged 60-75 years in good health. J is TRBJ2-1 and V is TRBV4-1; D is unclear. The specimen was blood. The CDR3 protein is CASSQLGPENEQFF. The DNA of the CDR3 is TGCGCCAGCAGCCAACTAGGGCCCGAGAATGAGCAGTTCTTC.